This TCR beta chain was found in a study of technical replicates of blood from a few donors (dated by TCRdb to about 2017). The library was obtained by the immunoSEQ multiplex PCR assay. TCRdb re-hosts the immuneACCESS table, in-frame sequences only. Its copies lack some clones; in the studies checked, an unresolved V gene accounts for under half of them, and the cause for the rest is not known. The sample table holds about 59,000 clones, of which about 93% were seen once. Clones ranked in the top ten supply about 3.9% of the sample. The germline V gene specifies SGHVS as CDR1 and FQNEAQ as CDR2. The CDR3, cysteine through phenylalanine, is 13 amino acids long. This entry keeps only the CDR3 DNA: 39 bases, framed from base 1. The junction carries 13 bases between V and J, which are trimmed by 6 bases and 4 bases respectively. As regards this clone: This receptor's antigen is unknown. No much larger clonotype is one base removed from it; base qualities were not supplied.

This TCR came from a human donor in good health. Some clones in this sample may be carry-over from other donors' samples. Rearrangement joined TRBV7-8 to TRBJ2-7; 6 matching bases give a weak D call of TRBD1. Sequenced: PBMCs. The DNA is TGTGCCAGCAGAACAGGGACGGATTACGAGCAGTACTTC. This gives the protein CASRTGTDYEQYF.